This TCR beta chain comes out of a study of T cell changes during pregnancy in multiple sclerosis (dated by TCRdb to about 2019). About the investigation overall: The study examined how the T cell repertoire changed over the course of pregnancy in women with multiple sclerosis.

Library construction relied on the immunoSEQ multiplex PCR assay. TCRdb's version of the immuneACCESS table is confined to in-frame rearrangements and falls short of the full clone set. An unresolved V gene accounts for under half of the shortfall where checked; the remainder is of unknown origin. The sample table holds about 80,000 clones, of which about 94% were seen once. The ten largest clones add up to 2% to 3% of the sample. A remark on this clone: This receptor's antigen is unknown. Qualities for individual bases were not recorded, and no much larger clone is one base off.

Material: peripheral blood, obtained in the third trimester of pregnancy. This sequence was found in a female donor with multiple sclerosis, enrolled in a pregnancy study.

The nucleotides read TGCGCCAGCAGCCATCCCGGGGACCTAGCGGGCCACCAAGAGACCCAGTACTTC. It specifies CASSHPGDLAGHQETQYF. Here the chain combines TRBV4-1 and TRBJ2-5, with TRBD2 matching 8 junction bases. From a lookup of the germline V gene, CDR1 and CDR2 are MGHRA and YSYEKL. The V end gives up 3 bases and the J end 0 bases, leaving 12 bases in the junction not matched to a gene. CDR3 length: 18 amino acids, cysteine to phenylalanine. Just the 54-base CDR3 DNA is kept, in frame starting at base 1.